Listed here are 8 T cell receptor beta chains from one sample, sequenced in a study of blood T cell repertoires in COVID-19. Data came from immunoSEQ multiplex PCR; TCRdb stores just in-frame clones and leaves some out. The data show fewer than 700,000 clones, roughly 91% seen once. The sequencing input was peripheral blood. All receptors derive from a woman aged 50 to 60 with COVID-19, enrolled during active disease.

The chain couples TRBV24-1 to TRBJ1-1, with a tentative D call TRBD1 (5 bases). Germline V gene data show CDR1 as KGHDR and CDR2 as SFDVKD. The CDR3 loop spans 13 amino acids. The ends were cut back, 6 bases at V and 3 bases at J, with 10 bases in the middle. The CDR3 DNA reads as TGTGCCACCAGTTCGTGGGGGGACACTGAAGCTTTCTTT. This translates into CATSSWGDTEAFF.

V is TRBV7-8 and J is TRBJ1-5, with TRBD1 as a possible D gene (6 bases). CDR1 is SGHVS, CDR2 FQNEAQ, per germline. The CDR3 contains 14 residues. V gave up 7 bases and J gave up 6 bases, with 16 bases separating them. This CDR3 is CASTPGGASQPQHF. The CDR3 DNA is TGTGCCAGCACCCCTGGGGGGGCCAGTCAGCCCCAGCATTTT.

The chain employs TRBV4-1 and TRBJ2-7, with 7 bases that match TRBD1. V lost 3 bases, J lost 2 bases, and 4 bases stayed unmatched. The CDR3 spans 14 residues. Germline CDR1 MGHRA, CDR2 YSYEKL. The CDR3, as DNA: TGCGCCAGCAGCCACCGGGACAGAACCTACGAGCAGTACTTC. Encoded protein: CASSHRDRTYEQYF.

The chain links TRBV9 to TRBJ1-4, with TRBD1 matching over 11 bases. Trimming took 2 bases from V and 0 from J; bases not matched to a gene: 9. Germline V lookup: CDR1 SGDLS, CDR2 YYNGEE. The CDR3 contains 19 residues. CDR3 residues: CASSVSGQGGPATNEKLFF. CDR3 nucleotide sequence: TGTGCCAGCAGCGTCTCGGGACAGGGGGGCCCCGCAACTAATGAAAAACTGTTTTTT.

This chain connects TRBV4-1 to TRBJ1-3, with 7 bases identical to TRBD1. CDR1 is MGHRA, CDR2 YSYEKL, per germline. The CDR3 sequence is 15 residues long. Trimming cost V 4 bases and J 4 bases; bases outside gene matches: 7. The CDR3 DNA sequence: TGCGCCAGCAGCCGGATGGGGACAGAGGGAAACACCATATATTTT. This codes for CASSRMGTEGNTIYF.

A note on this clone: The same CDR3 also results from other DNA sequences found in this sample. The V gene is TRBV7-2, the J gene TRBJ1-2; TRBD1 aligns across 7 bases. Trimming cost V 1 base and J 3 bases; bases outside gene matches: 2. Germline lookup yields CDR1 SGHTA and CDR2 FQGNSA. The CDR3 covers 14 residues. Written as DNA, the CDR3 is TGTGCCAGCAGCTTAGGAACAGGGGACTATGGCTACACCTTC. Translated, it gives CASSLGTGDYGYTF.

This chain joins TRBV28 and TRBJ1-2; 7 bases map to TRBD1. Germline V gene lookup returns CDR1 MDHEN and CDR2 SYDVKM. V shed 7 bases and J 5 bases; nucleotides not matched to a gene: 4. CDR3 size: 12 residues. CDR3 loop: CASNDRVYGYTF. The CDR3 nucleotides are TGTGCCAGCAACGACAGGGTTTATGGCTACACCTTC.

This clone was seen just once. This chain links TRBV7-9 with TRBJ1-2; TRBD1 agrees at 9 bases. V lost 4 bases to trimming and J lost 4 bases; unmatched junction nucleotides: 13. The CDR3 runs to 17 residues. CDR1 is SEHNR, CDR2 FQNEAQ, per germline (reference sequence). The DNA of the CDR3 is TGTGCCAGCAGCTCCGGGACAGGGACCCCACTGATCTATGGCTACACCTTC. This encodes CASSSGTGTPLIYGYTF.